These T cell receptor beta chains were read from a single sample in a study of response to subunit inactivated influenza vaccine. TCRdb redid the calling of the RT-PCR reads with MiXCR, one entry per CDR3 protein. The sample includes about half a million distinct CDR3 sequences, roughly 25% of them seen just once. The sample in question was CD4+ T cells sorted from PBMCs, obtained less than 6 days after vaccination. The receptors shown here come from a man in his fifties who received an inactivated influenza vaccine. The CDR3 runs from the conserved cysteine through the conserved F or W. The D gene is left open where the match is weak. Size is stated for part of the rows, as once, few or many counts, or as a class when the clone is expanded.

cdr3_aa: CSVETSGRETQYF; cdr3_nt: TGCAGCGTTGAGACTAGCGGTCGAGAGACCCAGTACTTC; j_call: TRBJ2-5; clone_size: .; v_call: TRBV29-1; d_call: TRBD2
cdr3_aa: CASRNWGHKEATGELFF; cdr3_nt: TGTGCCAGCAGAAACTGGGGACACAAAGAAGCCACCGGGGAGCTGTTTTTT; j_call: TRBJ2-2; clone_size: once; v_call: TRBV6-1; d_call: .
cdr3_aa: CASSLDPIGQGAGQPQHF; cdr3_nt: TGCGCCAGCAGCTTGGACCCCATTGGACAGGGGGCGGGTCAGCCCCAGCATTTT; j_call: TRBJ1-5; clone_size: few; v_call: TRBV5-1; d_call: TRBD1
cdr3_aa: CASSNYPTRQLSLAGGYNEQFF; cdr3_nt: TGTGCCAGCAGCAACTACCCGACACGTCAGCTTAGTCTAGCGGGCGGTTACAATGAGCAGTTCTTC; j_call: TRBJ2-1; clone_size: .; v_call: TRBV7-2; d_call: TRBD2
cdr3_aa: CSASGARYEQYF; cdr3_nt: TGCAGTGCTAGTGGGGCGAGGTACGAGCAGTACTTC; j_call: TRBJ2-7; clone_size: .; v_call: TRBV20-1; d_call: .
cdr3_aa: CSARGSSGRAYNEQFF; cdr3_nt: TGCAGTGCTAGAGGGAGTAGCGGGAGGGCCTACAATGAGCAGTTCTTC; j_call: TRBJ2-1; clone_size: .; v_call: TRBV20-1; d_call: TRBD2
cdr3_aa: CATAGRGGETQYF; cdr3_nt: TGTGCCACCGCAGGGCGGGGAGGTGAGACCCAGTACTTC; j_call: TRBJ2-5; clone_size: .; v_call: TRBV10-3; d_call: .
cdr3_aa: CASSLAWAARRETQYF; cdr3_nt: TGTGCCAGCAGCTTGGCCTGGGCAGCCCGGCGGGAGACCCAGTACTTC; j_call: TRBJ2-5; clone_size: .; v_call: TRBV5-5; d_call: .
cdr3_aa: CASSLFGQGQGYLNEQFF; cdr3_nt: TGTGCCAGCAGCTTATTTGGGCAGGGGCAGGGCTATCTCAATGAGCAGTTCTTC; j_call: TRBJ2-1; clone_size: few; v_call: TRBV11-2; d_call: .
cdr3_aa: CSARGLNSDYGYTF; cdr3_nt: TGCAGTGCTCGTGGGCTCAACTCCGACTATGGCTACACCTTC; j_call: TRBJ1-2; clone_size: .; v_call: TRBV20-1; d_call: .
cdr3_aa: CSASRLVNSYEQYF; cdr3_nt: TGCAGTGCTAGCCGACTGGTCAACAGCTACGAGCAGTACTTC; j_call: TRBJ2-7; clone_size: few; v_call: TRBV20-1; d_call: .
cdr3_aa: CASSYGSTSLSETQYF; cdr3_nt: TGTGCCAGCAGTTACGGTTCTACTAGCTTGTCGGAGACCCAGTACTTC; j_call: TRBJ2-5; clone_size: .; v_call: TRBV6-2/TRBV6-3; d_call: .
cdr3_aa: CASSFNPDSGWFF; cdr3_nt: TGTGCCAGCAGCTTCAATCCCGATTCTGGGTGGTTCTTC; j_call: TRBJ2-1; clone_size: few; v_call: TRBV7-2; d_call: .
cdr3_aa: CASTPLSGGGDTQYF; cdr3_nt: TGTGCCAGCACTCCCTTATCAGGGGGCGGAGATACGCAGTATTTT; j_call: TRBJ2-3; clone_size: few; v_call: TRBV12-3/TRBV12-4; d_call: TRBD1
cdr3_aa: CASGRTGENGEKLFF; cdr3_nt: TGCGCCAGCGGGCGGACAGGGGAAAATGGTGAAAAACTGTTTTTT; j_call: TRBJ1-4; clone_size: few; v_call: TRBV5-1; d_call: TRBD1
cdr3_aa: CASSLNSHNQPQHF; cdr3_nt: TGTGCCAGCAGCTTAAACAGCCACAATCAGCCCCAGCATTTT; j_call: TRBJ1-5; clone_size: .; v_call: TRBV7-8; d_call: .
cdr3_aa: CASRGRELFF; cdr3_nt: TGTGCCAGCAGGGGGCGGGAGCTGTTTTTT; j_call: TRBJ2-2; clone_size: .; v_call: TRBV6-6; d_call: .
cdr3_aa: CASSGRGGSTDTQYF; cdr3_nt: TGTGCCAGCAGCGGTCGTGGAGGGAGCACAGATACGCAGTATTTT; j_call: TRBJ2-3; clone_size: few; v_call: TRBV9; d_call: .
cdr3_aa: CASSFGQIYGYTF; cdr3_nt: TGTGCCAGCAGTTTCGGACAGATCTATGGCTACACCTTC; j_call: TRBJ1-2; clone_size: few; v_call: TRBV12-3/TRBV12-4; d_call: .
cdr3_aa: CASSLRASPYGYTF; cdr3_nt: TGTGCCAGCAGCTTACGGGCCAGCCCCTATGGCTACACCTTC; j_call: TRBJ1-2; clone_size: few; v_call: TRBV7-9; d_call: .
cdr3_aa: CASSGQRMNTEAFF; cdr3_nt: TGTGCCAGCAGTGGACAGCGCATGAACACTGAAGCTTTCTTT; j_call: TRBJ1-1; clone_size: .; v_call: TRBV12-3/TRBV12-4; d_call: .
cdr3_aa: CASSLGPDRIYMNTEAFF; cdr3_nt: TGTGCCAGCAGCTTGGGACCAGACAGGATCTACATGAACACTGAAGCTTTCTTT; j_call: TRBJ1-1; clone_size: .; v_call: TRBV5-6; d_call: .
cdr3_aa: CSARDLQGDNSPLHF; cdr3_nt: TGCAGTGCTAGAGATTTACAGGGCGATAATTCACCCCTCCACTTT; j_call: TRBJ1-6; clone_size: .; v_call: TRBV20-1; d_call: .
cdr3_aa: CATSPGQGNYEQYF; cdr3_nt: TGTGCCACTTCGCCGGGACAGGGAAACTACGAGCAGTACTTC; j_call: TRBJ2-7; clone_size: .; v_call: TRBV10-3; d_call: TRBD1
cdr3_aa: CASSFWGVGTDTQYF; cdr3_nt: TGTGCCAGCAGTTTTTGGGGGGTGGGTACAGATACGCAGTATTTT; j_call: TRBJ2-3; clone_size: .; v_call: TRBV12-3/TRBV12-4; d_call: .
cdr3_aa: CASSKRRGQGAHEQYF; cdr3_nt: TGTGCCAGCAGCAAAAGGCGGGGACAGGGGGCCCACGAGCAGTACTTC; j_call: TRBJ2-7; clone_size: .; v_call: TRBV21-1; d_call: .
cdr3_aa: CSAEGSAIDPYEQYF; cdr3_nt: TGCAGTGCTGAGGGTAGCGCTATTGACCCCTACGAGCAGTACTTC; j_call: TRBJ2-7; clone_size: .; v_call: TRBV20-1; d_call: .
cdr3_aa: CSASGPGQVREAFF; cdr3_nt: TGCAGTGCTAGTGGACCGGGACAGGTCAGGGAAGCTTTCTTT; j_call: TRBJ1-1; clone_size: .; v_call: TRBV20-1; d_call: TRBD1
cdr3_aa: CASTARTGFTGELFF; cdr3_nt: TGTGCCAGCACGGCCCGGACAGGCTTCACCGGGGAGCTGTTTTTT; j_call: TRBJ2-2; clone_size: few; v_call: TRBV12-3/TRBV12-4; d_call: TRBD1
cdr3_aa: CASSGSGAQYF; cdr3_nt: TGTGCCAGCAGTGGGTCCGGGGCCCAGTACTTC; j_call: TRBJ2-5; clone_size: few; v_call: TRBV27; d_call: .
cdr3_aa: CSAWRRRGQGNEQFF; cdr3_nt: TGCAGTGCTTGGCGTCGCCGGGGCCAGGGGAATGAGCAGTTCTTC; j_call: TRBJ2-1; clone_size: .; v_call: TRBV20-1; d_call: .
cdr3_aa: CASMEGGGYTF; cdr3_nt: TGTGCCAGCATGGAGGGTGGTGGCTACACCTTC; j_call: TRBJ1-2; clone_size: .; v_call: TRBV12-3/TRBV12-4; d_call: .
cdr3_aa: CASSFGGGGAKDTQYF; cdr3_nt: TGTGCCAGCAGCTTTGGAGGCGGGGGGGCTAAAGATACGCAGTATTTT; j_call: TRBJ2-3; clone_size: .; v_call: TRBV7-9; d_call: TRBD2
cdr3_aa: CASSFGRGPETQYF; cdr3_nt: TGTGCCAGCAGCTTTGGCAGGGGGCCGGAGACCCAGTACTTC; j_call: TRBJ2-5; clone_size: few; v_call: TRBV11-2; d_call: TRBD1
cdr3_aa: CASSRGLLNTEAFF; cdr3_nt: TGTGCCAGCAGTCGCGGGTTGCTGAACACTGAAGCTTTCTTT; j_call: TRBJ1-1; clone_size: few; v_call: TRBV7-9; d_call: .
cdr3_aa: CSAESSGRAGLGPYEQYF; cdr3_nt: TGCAGTGCTGAATCTAGCGGGAGGGCCGGATTGGGTCCCTACGAGCAGTACTTC; j_call: TRBJ2-7; clone_size: once; v_call: TRBV20-1; d_call: TRBD2